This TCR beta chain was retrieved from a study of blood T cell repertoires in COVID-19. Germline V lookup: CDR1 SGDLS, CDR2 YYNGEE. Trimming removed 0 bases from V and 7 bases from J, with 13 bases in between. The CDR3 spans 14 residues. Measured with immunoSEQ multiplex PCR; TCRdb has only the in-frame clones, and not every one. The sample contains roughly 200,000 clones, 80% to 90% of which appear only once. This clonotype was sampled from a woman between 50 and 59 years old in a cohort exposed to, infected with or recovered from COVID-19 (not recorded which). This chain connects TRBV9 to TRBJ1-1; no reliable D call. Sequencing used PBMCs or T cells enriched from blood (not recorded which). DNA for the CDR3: TGTGCCAGCAGCGTAGCCTCGGCCGGAGATGAAGCTTTCTTT. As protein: CASSVASAGDEAFF.